One and the same sample provided the 5 T cell receptor beta chains below, sequenced in a study of blood T cell repertoires in COVID-19. Sequencing used immunoSEQ multiplex PCR; TCRdb keeps in-frame clones, though not all of them. The sample consists of over 40,000 clones, 82% of them appearing once. Sequenced material: peripheral blood. The source is a human donor in a cohort sampled during active COVID-19.

The J gene is TRBJ2-3, the V gene TRBV6-1; D possibly corresponds to TRBD2 (6 bases). Trimming left V 1 base short and J 4 bases short, with 12 bases between. Germline V gives CDR1 MNHNS, CDR2 SASEGT. The CDR3 consists of 15 residues. Here the CDR3 DNA reads TGTGCCAGCAGTGAAGTAAGGGGAGGAGCAGATACGCAGTATTTT. Amino acids: CASSEVRGGADTQYF.

CDR3 loop: CASRRQGARAQHF. The CDR3 DNA reads TGCGCCAGCAGGCGACAGGGGGCGAGGGCCCAGCATTTT. The chain recombines TRBV10-1 with TRBJ1-5; 10 nucleotides align to TRBD1. The ends lost 6 bases at V and 11 bases at J; junction bases unmatched: 7. The CDR3 spans 13 residues. Germline CDR1 and CDR2: WNHNN and SYGVQD (reference sequence).

The count of this clone is one. This chain uses TRBV5-4 with TRBJ2-3, with TRBD2 matching over 11 bases. The CDR3 is made up of 15 amino acids. The trim removed 5 bases at V and 4 bases at J, leaving 6 bases unmatched. CDR1 is SGHNT, CDR2 YYREEE, per germline (reference sequence). The CDR3 sequence: CASRYSGGASDTQYF. DNA of the CDR3: TGTGCCAGCAGATATAGCGGGGGGGCCTCAGATACGCAGTATTTT.

The CDR3 loop reads CASSLGDRWQETQYF. In DNA, the CDR3 is TGTGCCAGCAGTTTAGGGGACAGATGGCAAGAGACCCAGTACTTC. The chain employs TRBV27 and TRBJ2-5, with 7 bases that match TRBD1. The trim removed 2 bases at V and 2 bases at J, leaving 5 bases unmatched. This CDR3 region has 15 residues. Per the germline V gene, CDR1 is MNHEY and CDR2 is SMNVEV (reference sequence).

The V call is TRBV30, the J call TRBJ2-2, with 9 bases aligning to TRBD2. The CDR3 is 13 residues long. The germline V gene encodes CDR1 GTSNPN and CDR2 SVGIG (reference sequence). Unmatched junction bases numbered 4, after V lost 5 bases and J lost 6 bases. Here the CDR3 reads CAWAGLASGELFF. In nucleotides, the CDR3 is TGTGCCTGGGCCGGACTAGCGTCCGGGGAGCTGTTTTTT.